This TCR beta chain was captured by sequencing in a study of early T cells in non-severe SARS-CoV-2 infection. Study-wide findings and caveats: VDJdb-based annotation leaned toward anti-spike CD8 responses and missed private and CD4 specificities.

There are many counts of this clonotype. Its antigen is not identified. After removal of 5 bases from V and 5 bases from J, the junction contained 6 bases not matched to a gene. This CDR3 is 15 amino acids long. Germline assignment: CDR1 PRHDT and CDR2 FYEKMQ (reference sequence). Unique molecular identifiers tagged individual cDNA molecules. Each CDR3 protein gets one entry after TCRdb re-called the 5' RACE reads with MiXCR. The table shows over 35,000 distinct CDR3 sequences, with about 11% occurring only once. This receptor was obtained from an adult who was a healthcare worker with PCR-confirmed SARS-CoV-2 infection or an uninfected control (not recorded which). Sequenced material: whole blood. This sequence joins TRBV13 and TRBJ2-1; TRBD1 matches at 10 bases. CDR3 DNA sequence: TGTGCCAGCAGCCACTTGGGACAGGGGAACAATGAGCAGTTCTTC. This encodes CASSHLGQGNNEQFF.